One and the same sample provided the 8 T cell receptor beta chains below, sequenced in a study of long-term antiretroviral therapy in people with HIV. Survey-level resolution applied to immunoSEQ assay v3.0. TCRdb's copy holds only in-frame clones and misses some; the assay was immunoSEQ multiplex PCR. Of roughly 20,000 clones in the sample, 70% to 85% are singletons; the top ten hold just under 9.5%. The sequencing used unsorted PBMCs, collected 4.1 years after starting antiretroviral therapy. All receptors come from a woman aged 40-49 years with HIV.

The rearrangement uses TRBV5-4 and TRBJ1-1; D gene ambiguous. The V gene's germline CDR1 is SGHNT and CDR2 YYREEE (reference sequence). V was trimmed by 3 bases and J by 0 bases, leaving 6 bases between them. The CDR3 spans 13 residues. DNA for the CDR3: TGTGCCAGCAGCTCTTCACTGAACACTGAAGCTTTCTTT. This translates into CASSSSLNTEAFF.

The chain recombines TRBV6-5 with TRBJ2-7; TRBD1 agrees at 11 bases. Germline values: CDR1 MNHEY, CDR2 SVGAGI. This CDR3 comprises 16 residues. V was clipped by 2 bases and J by 4 bases; unmatched bases: 7. CDR3 sequence (DNA): TGTGCCAGCAGTTACCCCGGGGACAGGGGGAGGTACGAGCAGTACTTC. Translating it yields CASSYPGDRGRYEQYF.

The chain is built from TRBV18 and TRBJ1-1; a possible D gene is TRBD1 (5 bases). V was pared by 1 base and J by 2 bases, with 14 bases between. The germline CDR1 and CDR2 sequences are KGHSH and LQKENI. CDR3 length equals 16 residues. The CDR3 DNA reads as TGTGCCAGCTCACCACGCCGGGACTCCTCAAACACTGAAGCTTTCTTT. Its translation is CASSPRRDSSNTEAFF.

V is TRBV30 and J is TRBJ1-5, with a tentative D call TRBD1 (5 bases). Between the trimmed V and J ends, which lost 5 bases and 3 bases, there was a span of 14 bases. Germline CDR1 reads GTSNPN; CDR2 reads SVGIG (reference sequence). The CDR3 consists of 14 residues. The CDR3 is CAWAKLGPNQPQHF. CDR3 DNA sequence: TGTGCCTGGGCGAAACTGGGGCCCAATCAGCCCCAGCATTTT.

V is TRBV13 and J is TRBJ1-3, with 7 nucleotides matching TRBD1. Per germline, CDR1 PRHDT and CDR2 FYEKMQ (reference sequence). The junction had 13 bases not matched to a gene; V was cut back by 4 bases and J by 4 bases. The CDR3 loop spans 17 amino acids. The CDR3 nucleotides read TGTGCCAGCAGCTCGAGGAGGGACAGCCCCTCGGGAAACACCATATATTTT. As protein: CASSSRRDSPSGNTIYF.

V and J are TRBV7-9 and TRBJ2-3; D unclear. The V end lost 4 bases, the J end lost 2 bases, and 4 bases lay between the germline ends. CDR1 is SEHNR and CDR2 is FQNEAQ in the germline V gene (reference sequence). This CDR3 has 12 amino acids. The CDR3 nucleotides are TGTGCCAGCAGCTCCCTCACAGATACGCAGTATTTT. Residues: CASSSLTDTQYF.

CDR3 sequence reads: CASSLQRNTGELFF. DNA for the CDR3: TGTGCCAGCAGCTTGCAGCGCAACACCGGGGAGCTGTTTTTT. This rearrangement joins TRBV7-2 to TRBJ2-2; D call uncertain. V dropped 3 bases and J dropped 2 bases, with 7 bases sitting between them. Germline CDR1 SGHTA, CDR2 FQGNSA. The CDR3 covers 14 residues.

This chain joins TRBV30 and TRBJ2-5; D is unclear. The CDR3 runs 10 residues. V lost 3 bases and J 1 base, leaving 0 bases between the germline ends. Germline V gene sequence: CDR1 GTSNPN, CDR2 SVGIG (reference sequence). The CDR3 is CAWSQETQYF. The CDR3 DNA reads as TGTGCCTGGAGCCAAGAGACCCAGTACTTC.